Below, 14 T cell receptor beta chains from the same sample are listed, as sequenced in a study of cytomegalovirus exposure and HLA in healthy donors. Both 60 Vbeta primers and 13 Jbeta primers went into the PCR. Only in-frame clones appear in the TCRdb table, and some are missing; sequencing was by immunoSEQ multiplex PCR. The repertoire holds about 160,000 clones, with approximately 77% as singletons. The sequencing sample was made of PBMCs. The receptors were sampled from a female donor in good health and CMV-seronegative.

V and J are TRBV19 and TRBJ2-6, with 8 bases matching TRBD1. The germline gives CDR1 LNHDA, CDR2 SQIVND (reference sequence). This CDR3 has 18 amino acids. J was trimmed by 0 bases and V by 1 base; bases with no gene match: 5. The CDR3, as DNA: TGTGCCAGTAGTATAGGGACAGGGACCCTCTCTGGGGCCAACGTCCTGACTTTC. Amino acids: CASSIGTGTLSGANVLTF.

This clone was picked up a small number of times. The chain recombines TRBV7-9 with TRBJ2-7; D ambiguous. The CDR3 is 13 amino acids. The ends were cut back, 5 bases at V and 2 bases at J, with 10 bases in the middle. In germline, CDR1 is SEHNR, CDR2 FQNEAQ (reference sequence). The CDR3 protein is CASSPTRTYEQYF. The CDR3, as DNA: TGTGCCAGCAGCCCGACTCGTACCTACGAGCAGTACTTC.

The gene calls are TRBV5-1 and TRBJ1-1; 10 bases map to TRBD1. V was pared by 4 bases and J by 1 base, with 4 bases of the junction left unmatched. This CDR3 is 15 amino acids long. Looked up from germline, CDR1 is SGHRS and CDR2 is YFSETQ. DNA of the CDR3: TGCGCCAGCAGCCCCGGACAGGGGGGGAACACTGAAGCTTTCTTT. Protein product: CASSPGQGGNTEAFF.

The gene calls are TRBV7-2 and TRBJ1-1; no reliable D call. V was pared by 0 bases and J by 1 base, with 3 bases between. Germline V gene lookup returns CDR1 SGHTA and CDR2 FQGNSA. The CDR3 loop spans 13 amino acids. CDR3 residues: CASSLAGNTEAFF. The CDR3 DNA is TGTGCCAGCAGCTTAGCCGGGAACACTGAAGCTTTCTTT.

The V gene is TRBV29-1, the J gene TRBJ1-2; D gene uncertain. The CDR3 sequence is 15 residues long. Germline-derived CDR1 and CDR2 are SQVTM and ANQGSEA. V lost 5 bases to trimming and J lost 7 bases, with 23 bases between them. CDR3 loop: CSVQPPGDRQLGYTF. CDR3 nucleotides: TGCAGCGTTCAACCCCCCGGGGATCGTCAGCTTGGCTACACCTTC.

The chain combines TRBV11-2 with TRBJ2-5, with D possibly matching TRBD2 (5 bases). The germline V gene encodes CDR1 SGHAT and CDR2 FQNNGV. This CDR3 is 14 amino acids long. V lost 2 bases, J lost 5 bases, and 12 bases lay in between. The CDR3 sequence: CASSLSGKRETQYF. In DNA form, the CDR3 reads TGTGCCAGCAGCTTAAGTGGGAAGCGGGAGACCCAGTACTTC.

This rearrangement joins TRBV9 to TRBJ2-2, with 10 bases that match TRBD2. This CDR3 comprises 14 residues. In germline, CDR1 is SGDLS, CDR2 YYNGEE. Trimming at V came to 3 bases and at J to 6 bases, leaving 2 bases not matched to a gene. CDR3 sequence: CASSALAGAGELFF. The CDR3, as DNA: TGTGCCAGCAGCGCCCTAGCGGGGGCCGGGGAGCTGTTTTTT.

The chain recombines TRBV27 with TRBJ1-2; D unclear. CDR1 and CDR2 from the germline V gene are MNHEY and SMNVEV (reference sequence). The ends were cut back, 6 bases at V and 4 bases at J, with 6 bases in the middle. The CDR3 totals 11 residues. Written as DNA, the CDR3 is TGTGCCAGCAGAAGCCTCTATGGCTACACCTTC. Amino acids: CASRSLYGYTF.

The V gene is TRBV6-5, the J gene TRBJ2-7; perhaps TRBD2 as D (6 bases). The V end was cut by 6 bases, the J end by 1 base, with 13 bases between. The CDR3 totals 14 residues. Germline-derived CDR1 and CDR2 are MNHEY and SVGAGI. In DNA, the CDR3 is TGTGCCAGCAGCCCGACTAGGCTTTCCTACGAGCAGTACTTC. Translated: CASSPTRLSYEQYF.

The rearrangement uses TRBV27 and TRBJ1-1; D possibly corresponds to TRBD1 (6 bases). Trimming left V 3 bases short and J 6 bases short, with 17 bases between. The CDR3 sequence is 15 residues long. Germline loops: CDR1 MNHEY, CDR2 SMNVEV (reference sequence). CDR3 sequence: CASSFSAGAWAEAFF. The DNA for the CDR3 is TGTGCCAGCAGTTTTTCGGCAGGGGCTTGGGCTGAAGCTTTCTTT.

The chain combines TRBV19 with TRBJ1-5; no definite D call. The CDR3 is 15 residues long. Trimming left V 3 bases short and J 0 bases short, with 9 bases between. Germline loops: CDR1 LNHDA, CDR2 SQIVND (reference sequence). The chain's CDR3 is CASSIGSYSNQPQHF. CDR3 nucleotides: TGTGCCAGTAGTATCGGGTCCTATAGCAATCAGCCCCAGCATTTT.

This chain connects TRBV28 to TRBJ1-2; D is undetermined. The CDR3 has 14 residues. Trimming removed 5 bases at V and 4 bases at J, with 14 bases between. Germline CDR1 is MDHEN and CDR2 is SYDVKM. For the CDR3, the DNA is TGTGCCAGCAGTCCCCTTACACGTGGCTATGGCTACACCTTC. This encodes CASSPLTRGYGYTF.

The chain is built from TRBV27 and TRBJ1-1; perhaps TRBD1 as D (5 bases). This CDR3 spans 15 amino acids. Germline values: CDR1 MNHEY, CDR2 SMNVEV (reference sequence). V lost 3 bases and J 5 bases, leaving 16 bases between the germline ends. The CDR3: CASSLAGDERTEAFF. CDR3 nucleotide sequence: TGTGCCAGCAGTTTGGCGGGGGATGAAAGAACTGAAGCTTTCTTT.

The chain is built from TRBV28 and TRBJ1-5, with 8 positions matching TRBD1. The CDR3 totals 17 residues. Looked up from germline, CDR1 is MDHEN and CDR2 is SYDVKM. The J segment lost 2 bases and the V segment lost 5 bases, leaving 11 bases of the junction unmatched. The CDR3 region is CASSQGQGGLGNQPQHF. The DNA of the CDR3 is TGTGCCAGCAGTCAAGGACAGGGTGGTCTAGGCAATCAGCCCCAGCATTTT.